Listed here are 18 T cell receptor beta chains from one sample, sequenced in a study of Tregs in tolerant kidney transplant recipients. The repertoire was sequenced with immunoSEQ multiplex PCR; TCRdb's copy has only in-frame clones and lacks some. The sample data list 25,000 to 35,000 clones. The material was CD8+ T cells from blood, obtained before the transplant. These receptors originate from a human donor who received a combined kidney and bone marrow transplant.

In the case of this clone: The read comes to an end 3 residues before the CDR3 does, leaving the germline J gene to fill in the end. The chain has TRBV7-8 and TRBJ2-7; 10 positions agree with TRBD1. This CDR3 has 15 residues. Germline V gives CDR1 SGHVS, CDR2 FQNEAQ. Unmatched junction bases numbered 6, after V lost 6 bases and J lost 1 base. The CDR3 spells CASRSRDRGSYEQYF. The sequenced part of the CDR3 DNA is TGTGCCAGCAGATCCCGGGACAGGGGATCCTACGAG.

Concerning this clone: The read halts 3 residues ahead of the CDR3 end, with the missing end drawn from the germline J gene. This rearrangement joins TRBV6-2 or TRBV6-3 to TRBJ2-7; 11 bases are a match to TRBD2. CDR3 size: 14 residues. CDR1 is MNHEY, CDR2 SVGEGT, per germline. The V gene end was trimmed by 2 bases and the J gene end by 3 bases; junction bases not matched to a gene: 0. Incomplete CDR3 DNA: TGTGCCAGCAGTTACGGGACTAGCGGCTACGAG. Protein: CASSYGTSGYE. The CDR3 reads in full as CASSYGTSGYEQYF.

A note on this clone: Read data end 3 residues before the CDR3 end; the end is taken from the germline J gene. The V call is TRBV2, the J call TRBJ2-2; 11 nucleotides match TRBD2. Germline values: CDR1 SNHLY, CDR2 FYNNEI. This CDR3 region has 16 residues. V was pared by 8 bases and J by 0 bases, with 5 bases of the junction left unmatched. The CDR3 bases that were read are TGTGCCAGCGTAACTAGCGGGGGCCCGAACACCGGGGAG. Translating gives CASVTSGGPNTGE. The CDR3 reads in full as CASVTSGGPNTGELFF.

With respect to this clone: The read ends 3 residues before the CDR3 terminus; that terminus is restored from the germline J gene. This sequence joins TRBV6-2 or TRBV6-3 and TRBJ2-5; the match to TRBD1 covers 8 bases. This CDR3 contains 17 residues. With 5 bases clipped from V and 5 bases from J, the junction kept 16 bases outside the gene matches. Germline lookup yields CDR1 MNHEY and CDR2 SVGEGT. The sequenced part of the CDR3 DNA is TGTGCCAGCAGTATAGATCCGGACAGGGACCAAGGCGAGACC. Amino acids: CASSIDPDRDQGET. The entire CDR3 sequence reads CASSIDPDRDQGETQYF.

Comments on this clone: The observed sequence ends 3 residues before the CDR3 terminus, with the missing tail filled in from the germline J gene. The chain employs TRBV7-9 and TRBJ2-1; 8 bases line up with TRBD1. Unmatched junction bases numbered 1, after V lost 1 base and J lost 2 bases. Germline CDR1 reads SEHNR; CDR2 reads FQNEAQ (reference sequence). The CDR3 contains 15 residues. CDR3: CASSLEQGAYNEQFF. CDR3 DNA (partial): TGTGCCAGCAGCTTAGAACAGGGGGCCTACAATGAG.

To note about this clone: The read halts 3 residues ahead of the CDR3 end, with the missing end drawn from the germline J gene. This rearrangement joins TRBV19 to TRBJ1-3; 8 positions match TRBD1. J lost 2 bases, V lost 4 bases, and 10 bases had no gene match. Germline CDR1 is LNHDA and CDR2 is SQIVND (reference sequence). CDR3 length: 17 residues. CDR3 sequence reads: CASSTPGQGDPGNTIYF. Partial CDR3 DNA: TGTGCCAGTAGTACCCCCGGACAGGGTGATCCTGGAAACACC.

To note about this clone: The CDR3 extends 3 residues past the end of the read, so its final part is completed from the germline J gene. The chain recombines TRBV7-9 with TRBJ1-2; 7 bases line up with TRBD1. This CDR3 region has 15 residues. Germline values: CDR1 SEHNR, CDR2 FQNEAQ (reference sequence). V trimming: 5 bases; J trimming: 2 bases; junction bases outside the gene matches: 8. Incomplete CDR3 DNA: TGTGCCAGCAGCAGGATGACAGGGAAGAACTATGGC. Translated, it gives CASSRMTGKNYG. The full CDR3 sequence reads CASSRMTGKNYGYTF.

Note on this clone: The sequence runs out 3 residues before the end of the CDR3; the remainder is reconstructed from the germline J gene. The rearrangement uses TRBV5-4 and TRBJ1-2, with a possible D match to TRBD1 (5 bases). The CDR3 runs 14 residues. V gave up 1 base and J gave up 0 bases, with 7 bases separating them. Germline CDR1 reads SGHNT; CDR2 reads YYREEE (reference sequence). The DNA read from the CDR3 is TGTGCCAGCAGCTTGACAGGTCCTAACTATGGC. Encoded protein: CASSLTGPNYG. The entire CDR3 sequence reads CASSLTGPNYGYTF.

Turning to this clone: The read terminates 3 residues ahead of where the CDR3 ends, so the germline J gene completes it. The chain recombines TRBV11-2 with TRBJ2-5; D not certain. The CDR3 extends over 15 amino acids. Germline V gene sequence: CDR1 SGHAT, CDR2 FQNNGV. V was cut by 1 base and J by 4 bases, with 13 bases left in between. The covered CDR3 bases are TGTGCCAGCAGCTTAGTGCTGGCAGGTGGAGAGACC. It is translated as CASSLVLAGGET. The whole CDR3 protein reads CASSLVLAGGETQYF.

In the case of this clone: The CDR3 end lies 3 residues beyond the end of the read and is filled in from the germline J gene. This chain uses TRBV7-4 with TRBJ2-2; 9 positions agree with TRBD2. Germline V gene lookup returns CDR1 SGHVT and CDR2 SQSDAQ. V was clipped by 5 bases and J by 2 bases; unmatched bases: 9. The CDR3 is 17 residues long. The CDR3 DNA, read in part, is TGTGCCAGCAGCCTTACCTCTAGCGGGGATAACACCGGGGAG. Its protein is CASSLTSSGDNTGE. In full, the CDR3 is CASSLTSSGDNTGELFF. The variable domain in full, completed from reference TRBV7-4 and TRBJ2-2, reads GAGVSQSPRYKVAKRGRDVALRCDSISGHVTLYWYRQTLGQGSEVLTYSQSDAQRDKSGRPSGRFSAERPERSVSTLKIQRTEQGDSAVYLCASSLTSSGDNTGELFFGEGSRLTVL.

In the case of this clone: Read coverage stops 3 residues before the CDR3 terminus; the germline J gene supplies the remainder. V usage is TRBV19 and J usage is TRBJ2-4; D is perhaps TRBD1 (6 bases). This CDR3 spans 15 amino acids. V lost 5 bases, J lost 4 bases, and 15 bases lay in between. Germline CDR1 is LNHDA and CDR2 is SQIVND (reference sequence). The CDR3 sequence: CASSEGVTRKNIQYF. The covered CDR3 bases are TGTGCCAGTAGTGAGGGGGTAACGCGGAAAAACATT.

Concerning this clone: The read ends 3 residues early relative to the CDR3; the germline J gene fills the gap. V and J are TRBV19 and TRBJ1-5, with D unclear. Trimming stripped 6 bases from V and 4 bases from J, with 10 bases between. This CDR3 has 13 residues. Germline-derived CDR1 and CDR2 are LNHDA and SQIVND (reference sequence). Partial CDR3 DNA: TGTGCCAGTAGCGGGGTCGAGAATCAGCCC. Translation gives CASSGVENQP. The whole CDR3 sequence is CASSGVENQPQHF.

In the case of this clone: The observed sequence ends 3 residues before the CDR3 terminus, with the missing tail filled in from the germline J gene. The chain carries TRBV30 and TRBJ1-2; D unresolved. This CDR3 has 12 residues. The germline CDR1 and CDR2 sequences are GTSNPN and SVGIG (reference sequence). Trimming stripped 6 bases from V and 3 bases from J, with 11 bases between. CDR3 loop: CACPSTYYGYTF. CDR3 bases read: TGTGCCTGCCCTTCTACTTACTATGGC.

Of note for this clone: From the germline J gene comes the end of the CDR3, since the read stops 3 residues before it. V and J are TRBV11-2 and TRBJ2-6; perhaps TRBD2 as D (6 bases). The CDR3 runs 15 residues. Looked up from germline, CDR1 is SGHAT and CDR2 is FQNNGV. V lost 5 bases and J 2 bases, leaving 10 bases between the germline ends. The CDR3 spells CASSPPGAGANVLTF. The CDR3 DNA, read in part, is TGTGCCAGCAGCCCCCCGGGGGCTGGGGCCAACGTC.

About this clone itself: The read ends 3 residues early relative to the CDR3; the germline J gene fills the gap. V gene TRBV5-1 combines with J gene TRBJ2-1, with a possible D match to TRBD2 (5 bases). Germline CDR1 reads SGHRS; CDR2 reads YFSETQ. Deletions cut 0 bases from V and 5 bases from J, with 24 bases between. CDR3 length: 19 amino acids. CDR3 DNA, as far as it was read: TGCGCCAGCAGCTTGGCCAATCTCGGGGAGCTCCCAAGGGACAATGAG. Translation: CASSLANLGELPRDNE. The CDR3 in full is CASSLANLGELPRDNEQFF.

To note about this clone: The read is 3 residues too short to cover the CDR3 end, so that end is filled in from the germline J gene. The rearrangement links TRBV19 to TRBJ1-1, with 7 bases lining up with TRBD1. This CDR3 is 15 amino acids long. V trimming: 1 base; J trimming: 0 bases; junction bases outside the gene matches: 2. Germline-derived CDR1 and CDR2 are LNHDA and SQIVND (reference sequence). The CDR3 sequence: CASSIGDRLNTEAFF. The sequenced CDR3 bases are TGTGCCAGTAGTATAGGGGACAGATTGAACACTGAA.

Regarding this clone: The read terminates 3 residues ahead of where the CDR3 ends, so the germline J gene completes it. The chain has TRBV19 and TRBJ2-7; TRBD2 might be the D (6 bases). Trimming took off 3 bases at V and 1 base at J, with 7 bases between the two ends. The CDR3 consists of 13 residues. The germline CDR1 and CDR2 sequences are LNHDA and SQIVND (reference sequence). The CDR3: CASSIGTSYEQYF. CDR3 bases read: TGTGCCAGTAGTATCGGGACTTCCTACGAG.

The CDR3 sequence is CASSIVGGGLLYEQYF. The CDR3 DNA, read in part, is TGTGCCAGTAGTATAGTTGGCGGGGGACTCCTCTACGAG. The rearrangement joins TRBV19 to TRBJ2-7; 7 bases line up with TRBD2. The read comes to an end 3 residues before the CDR3 does, leaving the germline J gene to fill in the end. Germline CDR1 is LNHDA and CDR2 is SQIVND (reference sequence). J gave up 3 bases and V 1 base, and 9 bases lay outside the gene matches. This CDR3 region has 16 residues.